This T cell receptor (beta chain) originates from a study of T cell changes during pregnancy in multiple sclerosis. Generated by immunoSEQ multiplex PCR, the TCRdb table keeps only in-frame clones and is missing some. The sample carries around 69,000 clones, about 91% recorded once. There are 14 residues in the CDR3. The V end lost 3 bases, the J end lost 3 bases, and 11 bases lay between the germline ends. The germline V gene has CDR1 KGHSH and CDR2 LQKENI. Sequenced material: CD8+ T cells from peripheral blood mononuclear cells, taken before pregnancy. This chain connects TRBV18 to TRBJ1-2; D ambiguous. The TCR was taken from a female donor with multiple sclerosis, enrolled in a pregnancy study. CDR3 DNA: TGTGCCAGCTCACCTGGACTAGGCGACTATGGCTACACCTTC. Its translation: CASSPGLGDYGYTF. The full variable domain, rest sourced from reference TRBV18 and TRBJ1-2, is NAGVMQNPRHLVRRRGQEARLRCSPMKGHSHVYWYRQLPEEGLKFMVYLQKENIIDESGMPKERFSAEFPKEGPSILRIQQVVRGDSAAYFCASSPGLGDYGYTFGSGTRLTVV.